This T cell receptor (beta chain) was sequenced for a study of PD-1 blockade in mismatch repair-deficient tumors. Study outcomes and limitations: Tumor-resident clones, often undetectable pretreatment in blood, expanded then contracted after pembrolizumab.

PCR or immunohistochemistry showed mismatch repair deficiency in every enrolled patient. Clones were sequenced by immunoSEQ multiplex PCR, and TCRdb holds only the in-frame ones, with some missing. The data show roughly 130,000 clones, with 88% seen just once and about 10% held by the top ten. The CDR3 spans 12 residues. CDR1 is LNHDA and CDR2 is SQIVND in the germline V gene (reference sequence). With V trimmed by 6 bases and J by 8 bases, 4 bases remained unmatched. This clone appeared a few times. Its antigen is not identified. Material: peripheral blood, obtained just under 74 weeks after starting pembrolizumab. The TCR comes from an adult with mismatch repair-deficient cancer. The chain carries TRBV19 and TRBJ1-1; 9 positions match TRBD1. The CDR3 is CASRIGQGEAFF. CDR3 DNA sequence: TGTGCCAGTAGGATCGGACAGGGGGAAGCTTTCTTT.